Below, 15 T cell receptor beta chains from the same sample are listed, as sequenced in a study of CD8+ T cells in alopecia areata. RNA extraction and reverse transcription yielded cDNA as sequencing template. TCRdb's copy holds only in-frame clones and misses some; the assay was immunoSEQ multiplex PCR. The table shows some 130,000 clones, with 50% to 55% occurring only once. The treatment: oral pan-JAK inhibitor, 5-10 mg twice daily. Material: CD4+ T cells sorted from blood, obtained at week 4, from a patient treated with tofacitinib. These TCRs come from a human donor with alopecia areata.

The CDR3 is CSVEVRGSAFF. The CDR3 nucleotides read TGCAGCGTTGAAGTGAGGGGTTCGGCTTTCTTT. J is TRBJ1-1 and V is TRBV29-1; perhaps TRBD1 as D (5 bases). From germline, CDR1 is SQVTM and CDR2 ANQGSEA. V lost 1 base and J lost 11, with 11 bases in between. The CDR3 covers 11 residues. Drawing the rest from reference TRBV29-1 and TRBJ1-1, the complete variable domain is SAVISQKPSRDICQRGTSLTIQCQVDSQVTMMFWYRQQPGQSLTLIATANQGSEATYESGFVIDKFPISRPNLTFSTLTVSNMSPEDSSIYLCSVEVRGSAFFGQGTRLTVV.

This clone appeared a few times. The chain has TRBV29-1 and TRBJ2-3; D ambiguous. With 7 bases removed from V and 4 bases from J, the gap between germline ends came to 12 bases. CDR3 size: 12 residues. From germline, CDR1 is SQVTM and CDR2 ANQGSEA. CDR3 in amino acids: CSARVGSDTQYF. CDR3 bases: TGCAGCGCTAGAGTGGGGTCAGATACGCAGTATTTT.

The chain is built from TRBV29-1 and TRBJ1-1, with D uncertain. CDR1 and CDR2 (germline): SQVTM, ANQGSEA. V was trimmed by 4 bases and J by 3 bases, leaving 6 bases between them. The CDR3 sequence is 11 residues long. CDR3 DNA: TGCAGCGTTGTGAAGGACACTGAAGCTTTCTTT. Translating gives CSVVKDTEAFF. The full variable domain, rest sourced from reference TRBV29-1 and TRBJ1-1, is SAVISQKPSRDICQRGTSLTIQCQVDSQVTMMFWYRQQPGQSLTLIATANQGSEATYESGFVIDKFPISRPNLTFSTLTVSNMSPEDSSIYLCSVVKDTEAFFGQGTRLTVV.

Here the CDR3 reads CASSDSGHTYGYTF. The CDR3 DNA reads as TGCGCCAGCAGTGATTCGGGACACACCTATGGCTACACCTTC. The V and J genes are TRBV10-2 and TRBJ1-2, with D perhaps TRBD1 (6 bases). V was pared by 3 bases and J by 4 bases, with 12 bases between. Germline CDR1 is WSHSY and CDR2 is SAAADI. The CDR3 covers 14 residues.

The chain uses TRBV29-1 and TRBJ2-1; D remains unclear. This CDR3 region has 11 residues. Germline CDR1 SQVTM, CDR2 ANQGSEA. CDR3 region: CSGFVYNEQFF. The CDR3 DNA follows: TGCTCGGGTTTCGTTTACAATGAGCAGTTCTTC.

The DNA of the CDR3 is TGTGCCAGCAGTTCGTCCGGGCAAGGTCAGCCCCAGCATTTT. This sequence encodes CASSSSGQGQPQHF. V gene TRBV6-5 combines with J gene TRBJ1-5; D call uncertain. Trimming stripped 4 bases from V and 6 bases from J, with 13 bases between. CDR1 is MNHEY, CDR2 SVGAGI, per germline. This CDR3 spans 14 amino acids.

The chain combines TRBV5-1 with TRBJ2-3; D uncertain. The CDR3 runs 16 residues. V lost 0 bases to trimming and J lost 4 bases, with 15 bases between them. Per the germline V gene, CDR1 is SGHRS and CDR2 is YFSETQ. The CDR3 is CASSLVSSVSADTQYF. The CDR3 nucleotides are TGCGCCAGCAGCTTGGTGTCTTCAGTTTCAGCAGATACGCAGTATTTT.

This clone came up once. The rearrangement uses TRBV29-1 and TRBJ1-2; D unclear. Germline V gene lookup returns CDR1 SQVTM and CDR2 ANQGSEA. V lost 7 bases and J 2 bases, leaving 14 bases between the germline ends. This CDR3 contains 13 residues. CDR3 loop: CSADLAFNYGYTF. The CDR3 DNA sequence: TGCAGCGCTGACCTTGCGTTCAACTATGGCTACACCTTC.

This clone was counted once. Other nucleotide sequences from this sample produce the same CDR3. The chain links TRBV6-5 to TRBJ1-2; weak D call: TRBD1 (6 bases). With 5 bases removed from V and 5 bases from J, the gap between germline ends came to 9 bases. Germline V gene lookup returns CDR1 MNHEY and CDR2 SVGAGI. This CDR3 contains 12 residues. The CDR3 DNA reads TGTGCCAGCAGTGGAGGGGGTTATGGCTACACCTTC. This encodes CASSGGGYGYTF.

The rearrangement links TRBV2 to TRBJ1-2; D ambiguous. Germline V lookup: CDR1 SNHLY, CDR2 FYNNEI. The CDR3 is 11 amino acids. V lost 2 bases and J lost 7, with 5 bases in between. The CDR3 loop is CASSEIVGYTF. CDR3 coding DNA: TGTGCCAGCAGTGAAATTGTTGGCTACACCTTC.

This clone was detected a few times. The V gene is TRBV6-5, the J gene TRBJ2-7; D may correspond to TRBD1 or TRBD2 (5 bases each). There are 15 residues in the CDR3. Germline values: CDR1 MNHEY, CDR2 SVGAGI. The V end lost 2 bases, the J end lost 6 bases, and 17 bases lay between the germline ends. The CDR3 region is CASSYSWGGGGEQYF. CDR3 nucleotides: TGTGCCAGCAGTTACAGCTGGGGCGGTGGAGGCGAGCAGTACTTC.

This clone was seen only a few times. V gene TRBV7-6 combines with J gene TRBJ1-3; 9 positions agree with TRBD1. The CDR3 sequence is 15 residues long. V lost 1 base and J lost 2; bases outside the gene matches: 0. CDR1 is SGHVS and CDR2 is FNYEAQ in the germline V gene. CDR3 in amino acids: CASSLGTGAGNTIYF. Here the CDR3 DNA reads TGTGCCAGCAGCTTAGGGACAGGGGCTGGAAACACCATATATTTT. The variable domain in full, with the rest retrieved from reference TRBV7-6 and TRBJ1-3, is GAGVSQSPRYKVTKRGQDVALRCDPISGHVSLYWYRQALGQGPEFLTYFNYEAQQDKSGLPNDRFSAERPEGSISTLTIQRTEQRDSAMYRCASSLGTGAGNTIYFGEGSWLTVV.

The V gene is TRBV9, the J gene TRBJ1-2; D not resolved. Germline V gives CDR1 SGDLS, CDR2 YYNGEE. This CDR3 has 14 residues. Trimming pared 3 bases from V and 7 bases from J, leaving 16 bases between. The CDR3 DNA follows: TGTGCCAGCAGCGCCAACACCTTGATGGGTGGCTACACCTTC. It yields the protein CASSANTLMGGYTF.

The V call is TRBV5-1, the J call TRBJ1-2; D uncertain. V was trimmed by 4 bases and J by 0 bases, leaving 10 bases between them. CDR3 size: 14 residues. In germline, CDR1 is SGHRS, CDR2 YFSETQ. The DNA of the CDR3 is TGCGCCAGCAGCCCCGGCGGGACTAACTATGGCTACACCTTC. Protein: CASSPGGTNYGYTF.

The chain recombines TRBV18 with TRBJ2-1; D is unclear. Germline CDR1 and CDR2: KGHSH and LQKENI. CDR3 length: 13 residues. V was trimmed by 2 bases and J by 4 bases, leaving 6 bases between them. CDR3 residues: CASSPTVYNEQFF. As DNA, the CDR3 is TGTGCCAGCTCACCAACAGTTTACAATGAGCAGTTCTTC.